This is a list of T cell receptor beta chains from one sample in a study of blood T cell repertoires in COVID-19. Using immunoSEQ multiplex PCR, the repertoire was profiled, and TCRdb retains in-frame clones only, with some absent. This sample has approximately 500,000 clones, with roughly nine tenths found just once. Sequencing input: peripheral blood. The receptors derive from a woman aged 50 to 60 with COVID-19, enrolled during active disease. Both conserved end residues are part of each CDR3. D genes are given only for firm matches. Clone size is shown for a subset of rows, as once, few, many or a class of expanded clone.

V gene,J gene,clone size,D gene,CDR3 DNA,CDR3 protein
TRBV5-1,TRBJ2-2,.,.,TGCGCCAGCAGCCCCGACAGGCGAGGGGAGCTGTTTTTT,CASSPDRRGELFF
TRBV5-1,TRBJ2-3,.,.,TGCGCCAGCAGCTTAATTAGGGGGGGCCGCACAGATACGCAGTATTTT,CASSLIRGGRTDTQYF
TRBV6-4,TRBJ1-3,.,TRBD1,TGTGCCAGCAGCCCACAGGGGGGAGTTGGAAACACCATATATTTT,CASSPQGGVGNTIYF
TRBV28,TRBJ1-2,.,.,TGTGCCAGCAGCGAGAGGGGGAACTATGGCTACACCTTC,CASSERGNYGYTF
TRBV5-4,TRBJ2-1,.,TRBD2,TGTGCCAGCAGCTTGGGACTAGCGGGTCCTAACAATGAGCAGTTCTTC,CASSLGLAGPNNEQFF
TRBV24-1,TRBJ2-1,.,TRBD1,TGTGCCACGGGAACAGGGGGCAATGAGCAGTTCTTC,CATGTGGNEQFF
TRBV5-1,TRBJ2-1,.,TRBD1,TGCGCCAGCAGCTTGGAGGGACAGAGCTCCTACAATGAGCAGTTCTTC,CASSLEGQSSYNEQFF
TRBV19,TRBJ1-1,.,.,TGTGCCAGTAGTATGTTGGGAGGGAGGGACACTGAAGCTTTCTTT,CASSMLGGRDTEAFF
TRBV20-1,TRBJ1-5,.,.,TGCAGTGCTAGTGGCCCAGAATATAGCAATCAGCCCCAGCATTTT,CSASGPEYSNQPQHF
TRBV6-1,TRBJ2-5,.,.,TGTGCCAGCAGTGAAGCGCTAAGAAGGGGGAAGGGGGAGACCCAGTACTTC,CASSEALRRGKGETQYF
TRBV19,TRBJ1-2,once,.,TGTGCCAGTAGTATTCACAAAACTAACTATGGCTACACCTTC,CASSIHKTNYGYTF
TRBV18,TRBJ1-2,.,TRBD1,TGTGCCAGCTCACCGGACCGGACAGGGGAGGCTGCTTATGGCTACACCTTC,CASSPDRTGEAAYGYTF
TRBV27,TRBJ2-5,.,TRBD2,TGTGCCAGCAGTTTAAGGCGGGGGGTCGAGACCCAGTACTTC,CASSLRRGVETQYF
TRBV5-5,TRBJ2-7,.,.,TGTGCCAGCAGCTTGTACTCTAGCTCCTACGAGCAGTACTTC,CASSLYSSSYEQYF
TRBV19,TRBJ1-5,few,.,TGTGCCAGTATCCCACAGGGACTAGGGCAGCCCCAGCATTTT,CASIPQGLGQPQHF
TRBV5-6,TRBJ1-2,.,TRBD1,TGTGCCAGCAGCCTCGACAGGGTCTATGGCTACACCTTC,CASSLDRVYGYTF